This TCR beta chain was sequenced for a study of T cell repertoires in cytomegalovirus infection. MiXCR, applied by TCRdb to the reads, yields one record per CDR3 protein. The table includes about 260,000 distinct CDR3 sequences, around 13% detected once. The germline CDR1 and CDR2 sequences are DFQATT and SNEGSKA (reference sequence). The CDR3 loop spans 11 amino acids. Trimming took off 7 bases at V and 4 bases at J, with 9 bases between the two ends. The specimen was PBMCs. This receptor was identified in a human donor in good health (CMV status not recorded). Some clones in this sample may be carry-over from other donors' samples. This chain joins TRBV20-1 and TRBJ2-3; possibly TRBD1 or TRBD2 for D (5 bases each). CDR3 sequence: CSVGRADTQYF. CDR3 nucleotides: TGCAGTGTGGGGCGGGCAGATACGCAGTATTTT.